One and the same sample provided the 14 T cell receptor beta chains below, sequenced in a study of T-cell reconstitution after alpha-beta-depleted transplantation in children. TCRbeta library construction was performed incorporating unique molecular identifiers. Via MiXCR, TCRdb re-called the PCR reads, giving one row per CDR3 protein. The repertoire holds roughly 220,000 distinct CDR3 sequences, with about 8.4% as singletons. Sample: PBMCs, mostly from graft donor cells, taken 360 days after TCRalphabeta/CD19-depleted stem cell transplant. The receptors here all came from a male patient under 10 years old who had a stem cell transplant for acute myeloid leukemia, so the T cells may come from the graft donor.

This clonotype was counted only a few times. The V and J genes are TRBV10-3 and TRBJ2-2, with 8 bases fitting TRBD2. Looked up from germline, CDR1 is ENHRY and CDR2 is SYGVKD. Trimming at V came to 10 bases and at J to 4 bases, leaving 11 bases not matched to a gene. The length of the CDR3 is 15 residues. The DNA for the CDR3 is TGTGCCACCCGAAGCGGGGGTGGTTTCACCGGGGAGCTGTTTTTT. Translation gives CATRSGGGFTGELFF.

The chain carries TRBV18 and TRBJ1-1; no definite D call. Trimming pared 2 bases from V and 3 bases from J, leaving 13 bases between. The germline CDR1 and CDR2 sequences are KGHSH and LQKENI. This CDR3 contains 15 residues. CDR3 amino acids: CASSPSSPGYTEAFF. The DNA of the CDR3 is TGTGCCAGCTCACCAAGTAGTCCGGGCTACACTGAAGCTTTCTTT.

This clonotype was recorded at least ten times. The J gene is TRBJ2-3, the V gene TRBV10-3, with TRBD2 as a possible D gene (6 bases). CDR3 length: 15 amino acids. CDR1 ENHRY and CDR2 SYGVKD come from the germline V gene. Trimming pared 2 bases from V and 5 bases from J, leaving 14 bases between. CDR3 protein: CAISETGTGKDTQYF. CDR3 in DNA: TGTGCCATCAGTGAGACCGGGACTGGGAAAGATACGCAGTATTTT.

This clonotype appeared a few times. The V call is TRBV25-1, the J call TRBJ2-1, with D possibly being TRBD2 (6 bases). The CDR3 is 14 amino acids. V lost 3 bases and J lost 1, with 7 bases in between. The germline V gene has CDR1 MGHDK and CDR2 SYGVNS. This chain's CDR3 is CASSEGGSYNEQFF. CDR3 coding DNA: TGTGCCAGCAGTGAGGGAGGATCCTACAATGAGCAGTTCTTC.

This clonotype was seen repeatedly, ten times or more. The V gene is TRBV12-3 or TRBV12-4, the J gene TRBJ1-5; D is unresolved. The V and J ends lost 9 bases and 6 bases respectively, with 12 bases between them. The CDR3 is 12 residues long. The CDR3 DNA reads TGTGCCAGTTCTCCGGACGTTCAGCCCCAGCATTTT. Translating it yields CASSPDVQPQHF.

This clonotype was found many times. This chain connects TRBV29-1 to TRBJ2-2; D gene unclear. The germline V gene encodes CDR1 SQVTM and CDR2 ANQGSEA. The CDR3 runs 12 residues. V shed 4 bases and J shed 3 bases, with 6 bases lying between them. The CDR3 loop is CSVVYYTGELFF. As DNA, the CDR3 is TGCAGCGTTGTATACTACACCGGGGAGCTGTTTTTT.

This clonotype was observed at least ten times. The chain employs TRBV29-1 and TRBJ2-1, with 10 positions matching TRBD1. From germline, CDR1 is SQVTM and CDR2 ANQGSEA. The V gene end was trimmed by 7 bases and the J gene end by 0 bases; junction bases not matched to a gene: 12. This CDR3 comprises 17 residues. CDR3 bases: TGCAGCGCTAAGACCGGGACAGGGGCTAGCTCCTACAATGAGCAGTTCTTC. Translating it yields CSAKTGTGASSYNEQFF.

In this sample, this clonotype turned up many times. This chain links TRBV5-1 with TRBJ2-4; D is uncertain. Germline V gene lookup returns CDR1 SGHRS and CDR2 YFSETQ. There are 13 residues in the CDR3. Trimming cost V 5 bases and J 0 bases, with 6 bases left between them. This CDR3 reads CASRQLAKNIQYF. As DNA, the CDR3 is TGCGCCAGCAGACAGCTAGCCAAAAACATTCAGTACTTC.

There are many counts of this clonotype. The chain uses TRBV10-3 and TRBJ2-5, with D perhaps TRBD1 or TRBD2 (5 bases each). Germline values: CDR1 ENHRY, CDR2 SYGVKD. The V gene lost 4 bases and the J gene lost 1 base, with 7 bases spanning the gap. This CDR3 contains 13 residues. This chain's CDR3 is CAISGGFQETQYF. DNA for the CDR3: TGTGCCATCAGTGGGGGGTTCCAAGAGACCCAGTACTTC.

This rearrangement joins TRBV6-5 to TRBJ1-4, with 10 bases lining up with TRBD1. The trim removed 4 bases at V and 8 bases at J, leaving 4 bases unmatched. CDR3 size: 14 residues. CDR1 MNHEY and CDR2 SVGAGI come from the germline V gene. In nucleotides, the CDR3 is TGTGCCAGCAGTTTCGGACAGGGGGGAGAAAAACTGTTTTTT. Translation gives CASSFGQGGEKLFF.

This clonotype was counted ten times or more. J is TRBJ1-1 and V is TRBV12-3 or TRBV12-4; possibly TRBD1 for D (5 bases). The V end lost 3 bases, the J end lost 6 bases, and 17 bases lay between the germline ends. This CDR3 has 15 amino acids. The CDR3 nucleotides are TGTGCCAGCAGTTTTTCCCTTATCAGGGACGCTGAAGCTTTCTTT. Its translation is CASSFSLIRDAEAFF.

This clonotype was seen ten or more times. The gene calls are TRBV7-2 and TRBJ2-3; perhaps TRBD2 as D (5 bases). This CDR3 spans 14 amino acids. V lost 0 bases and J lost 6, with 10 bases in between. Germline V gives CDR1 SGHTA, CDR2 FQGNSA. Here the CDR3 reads CASSLAMAGDTQYF. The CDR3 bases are TGTGCCAGCAGCTTAGCTATGGCGGGCGATACGCAGTATTTT. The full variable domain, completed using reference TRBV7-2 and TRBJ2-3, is GAGVSQSPSNKVTEKGKDVELRCDPISGHTALYWYRQSLGQGLEFLIYFQGNSAPDKSGLPSDRFSAERTGGSVSTLTIQRTQQEDSAVYLCASSLAMAGDTQYFGPGTRLTVL.

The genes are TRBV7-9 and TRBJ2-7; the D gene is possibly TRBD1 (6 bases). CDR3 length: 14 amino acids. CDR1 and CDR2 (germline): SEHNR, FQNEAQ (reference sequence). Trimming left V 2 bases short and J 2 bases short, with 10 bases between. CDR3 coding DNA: TGTGCCAGCAGCTTACAGGGGTTCCCCTACGAGCAGTACTTC. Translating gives CASSLQGFPYEQYF.

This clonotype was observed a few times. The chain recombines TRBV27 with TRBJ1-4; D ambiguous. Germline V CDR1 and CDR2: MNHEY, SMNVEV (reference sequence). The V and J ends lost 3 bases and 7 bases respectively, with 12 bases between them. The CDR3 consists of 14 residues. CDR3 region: CASSLVSWGEKLFF. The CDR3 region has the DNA TGTGCCAGCAGTTTGGTGTCCTGGGGTGAAAAACTGTTTTTT.